This T cell receptor (beta chain) was captured by sequencing in a study of T cells after yellow fever vaccination. The CDR3 sequence is 13 residues long. V was trimmed by 2 bases and J by 0 bases, leaving 4 bases between them. Each CDR3 protein is one row after TCRdb ran MiXCR on the 5' RACE reads. This table has a few hundred thousand distinct CDR3 sequences, 6.9% appearing once. This clonotype was seen ten or more times. The sequence was obtained from a man aged 30-40 years who received the YFV17D yellow fever vaccine. The chain combines TRBV12-3 or TRBV12-4 with TRBJ2-5; D call uncertain. Sequenced material: CD4+ T cells sorted from PBMCs, taken 15 days after the yellow fever booster vaccination. CDR3 bases: TGTGCCAGCAGTTTAAACAACCAAGAGACCCAGTACTTC. Translation gives CASSLNNQETQYF.